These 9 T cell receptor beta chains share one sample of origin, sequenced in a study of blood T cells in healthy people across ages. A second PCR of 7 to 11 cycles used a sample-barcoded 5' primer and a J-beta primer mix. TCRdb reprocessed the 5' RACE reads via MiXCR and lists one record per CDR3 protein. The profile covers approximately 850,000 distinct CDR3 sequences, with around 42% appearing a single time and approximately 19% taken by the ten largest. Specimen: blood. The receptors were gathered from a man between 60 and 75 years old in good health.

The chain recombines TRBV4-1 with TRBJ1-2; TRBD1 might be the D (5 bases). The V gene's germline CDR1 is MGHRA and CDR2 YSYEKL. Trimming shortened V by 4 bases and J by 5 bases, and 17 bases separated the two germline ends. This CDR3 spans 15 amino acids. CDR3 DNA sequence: TGCGCCAGCAGCCGGGACGACGGGAGTCAATATGGCTACACCTTC. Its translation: CASSRDDGSQYGYTF.

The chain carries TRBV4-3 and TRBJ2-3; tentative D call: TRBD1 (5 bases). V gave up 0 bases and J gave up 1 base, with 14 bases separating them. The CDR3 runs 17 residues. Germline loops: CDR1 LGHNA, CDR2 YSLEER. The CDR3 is CASSQDKGLVRTDTQYF. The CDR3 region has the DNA TGCGCCAGCAGCCAAGACAAGGGGCTGGTACGCACAGATACGCAGTATTTT.

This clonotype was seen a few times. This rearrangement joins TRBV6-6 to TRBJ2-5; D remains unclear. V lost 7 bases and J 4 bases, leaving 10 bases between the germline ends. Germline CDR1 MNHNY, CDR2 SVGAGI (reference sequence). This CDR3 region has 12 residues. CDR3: CASTAKRETQYF. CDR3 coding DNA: TGTGCCAGCACTGCTAAGAGAGAGACCCAGTACTTC.

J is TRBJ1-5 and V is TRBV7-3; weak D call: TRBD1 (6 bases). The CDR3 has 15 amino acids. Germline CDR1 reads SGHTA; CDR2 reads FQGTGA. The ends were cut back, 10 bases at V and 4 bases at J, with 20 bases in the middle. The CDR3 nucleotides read TGTGCCACCGTAATTCACCACAGGGCGAATCAGCCCCAGCATTTT. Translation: CATVIHHRANQPQHF.

CDR3 nucleotide sequence: TGCAGTGCTAGAGCCGGGGCCCAAGCCACAGATACGCAGTATTTT. This sequence encodes CSARAGAQATDTQYF. The chain joins TRBV20-1 to TRBJ2-3, with D possibly called TRBD1 or TRBD2 (5 bases each). Per the germline V gene, CDR1 is DFQATT and CDR2 is SNEGSKA (reference sequence). CDR3 length equals 15 residues. Trimming removed 1 base at V and 2 bases at J, with 13 bases between.

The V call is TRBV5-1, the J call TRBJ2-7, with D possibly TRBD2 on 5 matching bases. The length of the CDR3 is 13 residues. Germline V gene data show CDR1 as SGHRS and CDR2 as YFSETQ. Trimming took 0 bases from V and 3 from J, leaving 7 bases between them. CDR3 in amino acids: CASSLETSYEQYF. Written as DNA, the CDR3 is TGCGCCAGCAGCTTGGAAACTAGCTACGAGCAGTACTTC.

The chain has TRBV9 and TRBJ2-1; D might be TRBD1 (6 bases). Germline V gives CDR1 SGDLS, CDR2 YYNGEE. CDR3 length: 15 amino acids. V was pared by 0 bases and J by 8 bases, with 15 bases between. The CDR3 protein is CASSVVAGDMHEQFF. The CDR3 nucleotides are TGTGCCAGCAGCGTAGTGGCAGGGGATATGCATGAGCAGTTCTTC.

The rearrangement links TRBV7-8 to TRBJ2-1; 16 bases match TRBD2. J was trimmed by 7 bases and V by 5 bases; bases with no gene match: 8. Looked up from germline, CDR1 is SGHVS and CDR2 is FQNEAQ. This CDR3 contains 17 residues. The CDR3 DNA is TGTGCCAGCAGCAAAAACCTGGGACTAGCGGGGGGGAATGAGCAGTTCTTC. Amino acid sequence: CASSKNLGLAGGNEQFF. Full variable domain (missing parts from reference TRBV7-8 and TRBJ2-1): GAGVSQSPRYKVAKRGQDVALRCDPISGHVSLFWYQQALGQGPEFLTYFQNEAQLDKSGLPSDRFFAERPEGSVSTLKIQRTQQEDSAVYLCASSKNLGLAGGNEQFFGPGTRLTVL.

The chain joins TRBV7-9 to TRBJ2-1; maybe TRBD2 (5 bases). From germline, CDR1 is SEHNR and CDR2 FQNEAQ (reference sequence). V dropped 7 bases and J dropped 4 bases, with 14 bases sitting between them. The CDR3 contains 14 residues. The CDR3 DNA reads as TGTGCCAGCACTCCCGCAGAGGGTTACAATGAGCAGTTCTTC. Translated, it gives CASTPAEGYNEQFF.